This TCR beta chain was recovered during a study of CXCR3-negative and CXCR3-positive naive CD8 T cells. On this clonotype: Antigen unknown.

Germline CDR1 and CDR2: SEHNR and FQNEAQ (reference sequence). This CDR3 comprises 15 residues. Whole-study findings and limits: Naive cells that were CXCR3-negative or CXCR3-positive used TRBV-TRBJ genes alike, while memory cells diverged. TCR strength was inferred from TRB CDR3 properties, while surface CD5 was comparable between naive subsets.

Researchers prepared the TRB cDNA libraries using 5' RACE with UMI labels. No DNA is given; TCRdb re-called the 5' RACE reads and lists each CDR3 protein once. Listed are about 130,000 distinct CDR3 sequences; approximately 0.46% falls within the top ten. The sample comprised naive CXCR3- CD8+ T cells from blood. Subset noted: CD45RO-CCR7+CD27+CD95- naive CD8+ T cells lacking CXCR3 (TNR3-). The J gene is TRBJ2-1, the V gene TRBV7-9. The clonotype comes from a human donor in good health. Some clones in this sample may be carry-over from other donors' samples. CDR3 region: CASRSSDISYNEQFF.